One sample yielded the 24 T cell receptor beta chains listed below, sequenced in a study of blood T cell repertoires in COVID-19. Method: immunoSEQ multiplex PCR; TCRdb's copy keeps in-frame clones and lacks some. The table records 300,000 to 350,000 clones, approximately 88% of them present only once. The material sequenced was PBMCs or T cells enriched from blood (not recorded which). The receptor set was obtained from a man aged 25-45 years who had recovered from COVID-19.

The rearrangement uses TRBV7-3 and TRBJ2-3; 9 nucleotides agree with TRBD1. Germline V gene sequence: CDR1 SGHTA, CDR2 FQGTGA. Trimming cost V 4 bases and J 3 bases; bases outside gene matches: 2. The CDR3 consists of 14 residues. Here the CDR3 reads CASSSGQGTDTQYF. CDR3 nucleotides: TGTGCCAGCAGCTCGGGACAGGGAACAGATACGCAGTATTTT. Full variable domain (remainder filled in from reference TRBV7-3 and TRBJ2-3): GAGVSQTPSNKVTEKGKYVELRCDPISGHTALYWYRQSLGQGPEFLIYFQGTGAADDSGLPNDRFFAVRPEGSVSTLKIQRTERGDSAVYLCASSSGQGTDTQYFGPGTRLTVL.

This rearrangement joins TRBV18 to TRBJ2-3; 10 nucleotides agree with TRBD1. CDR3 size: 16 residues. V was clipped by 0 bases and J by 3 bases; unmatched bases: 3. From germline, CDR1 is KGHSH and CDR2 LQKENI. This CDR3 reads CASSPPKGQGTDTQYF. As DNA, the CDR3 is TGTGCCAGCTCACCACCGAAGGGACAGGGGACAGATACGCAGTATTTT.

This chain uses TRBV27 with TRBJ2-3; 9 positions agree with TRBD1. The length of the CDR3 is 15 residues. Germline-derived CDR1 and CDR2 are MNHEY and SMNVEV (reference sequence). Unmatched junction bases numbered 2, after V lost 4 bases and J lost 0 bases. CDR3 protein: CASSWTGASTDTQYF. Here the CDR3 DNA reads TGTGCCAGCAGTTGGACAGGGGCGAGCACAGATACGCAGTATTTT.

J is TRBJ2-5 and V is TRBV5-1, with 11 nucleotides matching TRBD2. J gave up 5 bases and V 2 bases, and 11 bases lay outside the gene matches. Germline CDR1 is SGHRS and CDR2 is YFSETQ. This CDR3 has 17 amino acids. The CDR3 reads CASSLFGSGGAGETQYF. CDR3 coding DNA: TGCGCCAGCAGCTTATTTGGTAGCGGGGGGGCCGGGGAGACCCAGTACTTC.

The chain uses TRBV7-8 and TRBJ2-1; 10 nucleotides match TRBD2. V was clipped by 5 bases and J by 4 bases; unmatched bases: 17. Germline values: CDR1 SGHVS, CDR2 FQNEAQ. The CDR3 has 19 amino acids. Here the CDR3 DNA reads TGTGCCAGCAGCGAAGTAAGCCGCCCCCTAGCGGGGGTTTACAATGAGCAGTTCTTC. Its protein is CASSEVSRPLAGVYNEQFF.

About this clone itself: The sample has other DNA sequences that encode this CDR3 too. The chain carries TRBV19 and TRBJ2-5; no firm D call. V lost 5 bases, J lost 1 base, and 5 bases lay in between. This CDR3 spans 12 amino acids. In germline, CDR1 is LNHDA, CDR2 SQIVND (reference sequence). CDR3 region: CASSGGQETQYF. In DNA, the CDR3 is TGTGCCAGTAGTGGCGGCCAAGAGACCCAGTACTTC.

The V call is TRBV3-1 (or the pseudogene TRBV3-2), the J call TRBJ1-1, with D maybe TRBD1 (5 bases). The germline gives CDR1 LGHDT, CDR2 YNNKEL (reference sequence). The CDR3 is 13 amino acids. The ends were cut back, 8 bases at V and 2 bases at J, with 12 bases in the middle. DNA for the CDR3: TGTGCCAGCGGGCGGGGGTACAACACTGAAGCTTTCTTT. It is translated as CASGRGYNTEAFF.

This clone was observed many times. The CDR3 nucleotides read TGTGCCAGCAGTTCCAGGGGGATCGGGGAGCTGTTTTTT. This gives the protein CASSSRGIGELFF. J is TRBJ2-2 and V is TRBV28, with 7 bases aligning to TRBD1. Germline CDR1 is MDHEN and CDR2 is SYDVKM. Trimming removed 4 bases from V and 7 bases from J; junction bases left unmatched: 3. This CDR3 comprises 13 residues.

This chain uses TRBV28 with TRBJ1-5, with TRBD1 matching 7 bases. The CDR3 totals 17 residues. Germline V gives CDR1 MDHEN, CDR2 SYDVKM. The trim removed 5 bases at V and 0 bases at J, leaving 10 bases unmatched. As DNA, the CDR3 is TGTGCCAGCAGTAGCCTCTTAGGGGGCCCTAGCAATCAGCCCCAGCATTTT. As protein: CASSSLLGGPSNQPQHF.

The sample holds one count of this clone. V is TRBV5-6 and J is TRBJ2-3; the match to TRBD2 covers 11 bases. From germline, CDR1 is SGHDT and CDR2 YYEEEE. V gave up 4 bases and J gave up 8 bases; unmatched junction bases: 9. CDR3 size: 15 residues. The DNA of the CDR3 is TGTGCCAGCAGCCGTCCCGGGACTAGCGGAGGTACGCAGTATTTT. It is translated as CASSRPGTSGGTQYF.

V and J are TRBV28 and TRBJ2-3; TRBD1 aligns across 8 bases. The germline V gene has CDR1 MDHEN and CDR2 SYDVKM. The junction had 4 bases not matched to a gene; V was cut back by 6 bases and J by 2 bases. CDR3 size: 14 residues. CDR3 loop: CASRLGQVTDTQYF. CDR3 nucleotides: TGTGCCAGCAGGTTGGGACAGGTCACAGATACGCAGTATTTT.

The chain employs TRBV18 and TRBJ1-5, with TRBD1 identical over 9 bases. Germline V gene sequence: CDR1 KGHSH, CDR2 LQKENI. This CDR3 spans 16 amino acids. The trim removed 3 bases at V and 1 base at J, leaving 4 bases unmatched. The CDR3 DNA follows: TGTGCCAGCTCACCTAGGACAGGGGCCAGCAATCAGCCCCAGCATTTT. Residues: CASSPRTGASNQPQHF. Full variable domain (missing parts from reference TRBV18 and TRBJ1-5): NAGVMQNPRHLVRRRGQEARLRCSPMKGHSHVYWYRQLPEEGLKFMVYLQKENIIDESGMPKERFSAEFPKEGPSILRIQQVVRGDSAAYFCASSPRTGASNQPQHFGDGTRLSIL.

The CDR3 loop reads CASSVPLAGKETQYF. In DNA form, the CDR3 reads TGTGCCAGCAGTGTCCCATTAGCGGGGAAAGAGACCCAGTACTTC. The rearrangement joins TRBV25-1 to TRBJ2-5; 8 positions match TRBD2. The CDR3 is 15 amino acids. Germline V gene data show CDR1 as MGHDK and CDR2 as SYGVNS. V lost 4 bases and J lost 3; bases outside the gene matches: 7.

This chain joins TRBV5-5 and TRBJ1-1; TRBD1 agrees at 7 bases. Trimming cost V 2 bases and J 5 bases; bases outside gene matches: 15. This CDR3 is built from 17 residues. Germline V gene sequence: CDR1 SGHKS, CDR2 YYEKEE (reference sequence). The CDR3 here is CASSFFLTRGSDTEAFF. DNA of the CDR3: TGTGCCAGCAGCTTTTTCCTCACCAGGGGGAGTGATACTGAAGCTTTCTTT.

The chain joins TRBV6-5 to TRBJ1-1; weak D call: TRBD1 (5 bases). CDR3 length: 15 residues. Trimming removed 3 bases at V and 0 bases at J, with 11 bases between. CDR1 is MNHEY, CDR2 SVGAGI, per germline. CDR3 amino acids: CASSYSPGLNTEAFF. CDR3 coding DNA: TGTGCCAGCAGTTATAGTCCAGGGTTGAACACTGAAGCTTTCTTT.

The chain combines TRBV4-1 with TRBJ1-4; possible D gene TRBD1, 6 bases. The germline V and J ends were trimmed by 4 bases and 6 bases, with 12 bases remaining between them. Germline CDR1 is MGHRA and CDR2 is YSYEKL. This CDR3 is built from 14 residues. CDR3 sequence reads: CASSPDRSDEKLFF. CDR3 sequence (DNA): TGCGCCAGCAGCCCCGACAGGTCGGATGAAAAACTGTTTTTT.

Of note for this clone: The identical CDR3 is also encoded by other nucleotide sequences in the sample. The genes are TRBV5-1 and TRBJ1-5; tentative D call: TRBD1 (6 bases). V shed 0 bases and J shed 5 bases, with 9 bases lying between them. The CDR3 spans 14 residues. In germline, CDR1 is SGHRS, CDR2 YFSETQ. The CDR3 spells CASSLGGGDQPQHF. CDR3 nucleotides: TGCGCCAGCAGCTTGGGAGGGGGAGATCAGCCCCAGCATTTT.

A note on this clone: Other DNA variants within this sample encode the same CDR3. This chain connects TRBV18 to TRBJ1-1; D not resolved. Germline V gene lookup returns CDR1 KGHSH and CDR2 LQKENI. V was shortened by 1 base and J by 1 base, with 7 bases between the two germline ends. This CDR3 is built from 14 residues. CDR3 bases: TGTGCCAGCTCACCACAGTCAGGGAACACTGAAGCTTTCTTT. As protein: CASSPQSGNTEAFF.

The rearrangement uses TRBV11-2 and TRBJ1-3, with no clear D. V was trimmed by 1 base and J by 0 bases, leaving 7 bases between them. There are 15 residues in the CDR3. Germline lookup yields CDR1 SGHAT and CDR2 FQNNGV. Written as DNA, the CDR3 is TGTGCCAGCAGCTTAGGCGGAGACTCTGGAAACACCATATATTTT. It codes for CASSLGGDSGNTIYF.

The V gene is TRBV3-1 (or the pseudogene TRBV3-2), the J gene TRBJ1-1, with D perhaps matching TRBD1 (5 bases). Trimming removed 4 bases at V and 5 bases at J, with 17 bases between. The CDR3 is made up of 15 amino acids. Germline V gives CDR1 LGHDT, CDR2 YNNKEL (reference sequence). The CDR3 nucleotides are TGTGCCAGCAGCCCCTTGGGAGGGGCAAGGACTGAAGCTTTCTTT. It encodes CASSPLGGARTEAFF.

This chain uses TRBV28 with TRBJ2-5; tentative D call: TRBD1 (5 bases). The CDR3 is 14 amino acids. Germline V CDR1 and CDR2: MDHEN, SYDVKM. V was cut by 6 bases and J by 2 bases, with 13 bases left in between. The CDR3 DNA is TGTGCCAGCAGCCGTCGACAGTTACAAGAGACCCAGTACTTC. Translation gives CASSRRQLQETQYF.

The chain combines TRBV18 with TRBJ1-2, with 9 bases that match TRBD1. The CDR3 has 17 amino acids. V lost 4 bases, J lost 5 bases, and 14 bases stayed unmatched. Germline lookup yields CDR1 KGHSH and CDR2 LQKENI. CDR3 DNA: TGTGCCAGCTCACTCGGACAGGGGTACGAGTCTTCGTATGGCTACACCTTC. This translates into CASSLGQGYESSYGYTF. Full variable domain (remainder filled in from reference TRBV18 and TRBJ1-2): NAGVMQNPRHLVRRRGQEARLRCSPMKGHSHVYWYRQLPEEGLKFMVYLQKENIIDESGMPKERFSAEFPKEGPSILRIQQVVRGDSAAYFCASSLGQGYESSYGYTFGSGTRLTVV.

The chain employs TRBV4-1 and TRBJ2-2; D gene unclear. The germline CDR1 and CDR2 sequences are MGHRA and YSYEKL. The length of the CDR3 is 16 residues. V dropped 4 bases and J dropped 4 bases, with 16 bases sitting between them. The CDR3 sequence is CASSPRQALGTGELFF. The CDR3 DNA reads as TGCGCCAGCAGCCCGCGACAAGCTTTGGGCACCGGGGAGCTGTTTTTT.

The V call is TRBV6-5, the J call TRBJ1-2; TRBD1 might be the D (5 bases). Germline V gene lookup returns CDR1 MNHEY and CDR2 SVGAGI. This CDR3 comprises 13 residues. V gave up 2 bases and J gave up 6 bases, with 10 bases separating them. The CDR3 is CASSYGRGNGYTF. The CDR3 nucleotides are TGTGCCAGCAGTTACGGGAGGGGCAATGGCTACACCTTC.